Each of the 27 T cell receptor beta chains below was sequenced from the same sample in a study of blood T cell repertoires in COVID-19. The repertoire was sequenced with immunoSEQ multiplex PCR; TCRdb's copy has only in-frame clones and lacks some. The sample has about 310,000 clones, around nine tenths seen once. Sequencing was performed on peripheral blood. The receptor source for this set is a man aged 45-65 years with active or convalescent COVID-19.

The chain links TRBV5-1 to TRBJ1-1; D is perhaps TRBD1 (6 bases). Trimming cost V 4 bases and J 3 bases, with 16 bases left between them. Germline CDR1 reads SGHRS; CDR2 reads YFSETQ. This CDR3 region has 15 residues. The CDR3 nucleotides read TGCGCCAGCAGCCCGCGACAGGCCACTGACACTGAAGCTTTCTTT. Encoded protein: CASSPRQATDTEAFF.

The rearrangement joins TRBV5-1 to TRBJ2-7; 7 bases agree with TRBD1. The CDR3 length is 15 residues. Germline trimming cut 4 bases from V and 5 bases from J; bases unmatched to any gene: 12. Germline V gene lookup returns CDR1 SGHRS and CDR2 YFSETQ. This CDR3 is CASSPGTAFIDEQYF. Here the CDR3 DNA reads TGCGCCAGCAGCCCGGGGACAGCCTTCATCGACGAGCAGTACTTC. Filled out from reference TRBV5-1 and TRBJ2-7, the complete variable domain reads KAGVTQTPRYLIKTRGQQVTLSCSPISGHRSVSWYQQTPGQGLQFLFEYFSETQRNKGNFPGRFSGRQFSNSRSEMNVSTLELGDSALYLCASSPGTAFIDEQYFGPGTRLTVT.

The genes are TRBV30 and TRBJ1-1; weak D call: TRBD1 (5 bases). The CDR3 contains 13 residues. Trimming cost V 1 base and J 3 bases, with 9 bases left between them. Germline V gene sequence: CDR1 GTSNPN, CDR2 SVGIG (reference sequence). CDR3 DNA: TGTGCCTGGAGTGGGACATCCTACACTGAAGCTTTCTTT. This encodes CAWSGTSYTEAFF.

This chain links TRBV18 with TRBJ2-7, with 7 nucleotides matching TRBD1. V shed 3 bases, J shed 5 bases, and the junction held 7 bases outside the gene matches. The CDR3 loop spans 14 amino acids. The germline V gene encodes CDR1 KGHSH and CDR2 LQKENI. Here the CDR3 DNA reads TGTGCCAGCTCACCGACAGGGTTAAGGCACGAGCAGTACTTC. As protein: CASSPTGLRHEQYF.

This chain uses TRBV5-1 with TRBJ2-7, with 14 bases aligning to TRBD2. The junction had 6 bases not matched to a gene; V was cut back by 2 bases and J by 5 bases. This CDR3 comprises 16 residues. CDR1 SGHRS and CDR2 YFSETQ come from the germline V gene. The CDR3 sequence is CASSFGTSGRINEQYF. In DNA, the CDR3 is TGCGCCAGCAGCTTCGGGACTAGCGGGAGAATCAACGAGCAGTACTTC.

The chain uses TRBV5-1 and TRBJ1-2, with 10 bases that match TRBD1. CDR1 is SGHRS and CDR2 is YFSETQ in the germline V gene. CDR3 size: 13 residues. J lost 6 bases, V lost 5 bases, and 4 bases had no gene match. CDR3 bases: TGCGCCAGCAGTCCGACAGGGGGCAATGGCTACACCTTC. This codes for CASSPTGGNGYTF.

This clone showed up just a few times. The V and J genes are TRBV30 and TRBJ1-3; possible D gene TRBD1, 5 bases. CDR1 is GTSNPN, CDR2 SVGIG, per germline (reference sequence). V lost 5 bases and J lost 0, with 14 bases in between. This CDR3 comprises 15 residues. The CDR3 protein is CAWGRQRVSGNTIYF. For the CDR3, the DNA is TGTGCCTGGGGCCGACAGCGAGTCTCTGGAAACACCATATATTTT.

V gene TRBV15 combines with J gene TRBJ2-5; 9 bases line up with TRBD1. The germline V gene has CDR1 LNHNV and CDR2 YYDKDF (reference sequence). The CDR3 extends over 15 amino acids. The V segment lost 2 bases and the J segment 4 bases; nucleotides outside the gene matches: 5. The CDR3, as DNA: TGTGCCACCAGCAGAACTTACAGGGGGCGAGAGACCCAGTACTTC. Its protein is CATSRTYRGRETQYF.

V and J are TRBV28 and TRBJ2-3; 9 positions agree with TRBD1. V shed 5 bases, J shed 2 bases, and the junction held 11 bases outside the gene matches. Per the germline V gene, CDR1 is MDHEN and CDR2 is SYDVKM. CDR3 length: 17 amino acids. As DNA, the CDR3 is TGTGCCAGCAGTCTCACGGGGACAGGGACCTACACAGATACGCAGTATTTT. Amino acid sequence: CASSLTGTGTYTDTQYF.

This clone was counted a single time. The rearrangement joins TRBV14 to TRBJ1-6, with 12 bases that match TRBD1. CDR3 length: 17 residues. From germline, CDR1 is SGHDN and CDR2 FVKESK. V lost 4 bases to trimming and J lost 6 bases; unmatched junction nucleotides: 7. CDR3 in amino acids: CASSRKGQGASNSPLHF. As DNA, the CDR3 is TGTGCCAGCAGCCGAAAGGGACAGGGGGCCAGTAATTCACCCCTCCACTTT.

On this clone: Other DNA variants within this sample encode the same CDR3. The chain has TRBV18 and TRBJ1-2; 8 bases are shared with TRBD1. The CDR3 has 12 amino acids. The J segment lost 8 bases and the V segment lost 6 bases, leaving 5 bases of the junction unmatched. CDR1 and CDR2 from the germline V gene are KGHSH and LQKENI. DNA of the CDR3: TGTGCCAGCTCCCCGGACAGGGACGGCTACACCTTC. Translation: CASSPDRDGYTF.

V usage is TRBV7-2 and J usage is TRBJ2-1; maybe TRBD2 (7 bases). The germline gives CDR1 SGHTA, CDR2 FQGNSA. V was cut by 1 base and J by 15 bases, with 19 bases left in between. This CDR3 region has 14 residues. This chain's CDR3 is CASSLGTRGEGWFF. The CDR3 DNA follows: TGTGCCAGCAGCTTAGGGACGAGGGGGGAGGGGTGGTTCTTC.

V usage is TRBV2 and J usage is TRBJ1-6; D is perhaps TRBD1 (6 bases). Germline loops: CDR1 SNHLY, CDR2 FYNNEI. V shed 6 bases and J shed 13 bases, with 10 bases lying between them. The CDR3 length is 11 residues. CDR3 DNA sequence: TGTGCCAGCAGACAGGGAAATCCCCTCCACTTT. Encoded protein: CASRQGNPLHF.

The genes are TRBV7-8 and TRBJ2-7; 9 bases are a match to TRBD2. CDR1 is SGHVS and CDR2 is FQNEAQ in the germline V gene. This CDR3 has 16 residues. V shed 5 bases and J 2 bases; nucleotides not matched to a gene: 10. The CDR3 reads CASSPGGVAGAYEQYF. CDR3 coding DNA: TGTGCCAGCAGCCCGGGGGGAGTAGCGGGAGCCTACGAGCAGTACTTC.

The chain links TRBV19 to TRBJ1-1, with 11 positions matching TRBD1. Trimming cost V 9 bases and J 7 bases; bases outside gene matches: 10. The CDR3 has 14 amino acids. Looked up from germline, CDR1 is LNHDA and CDR2 is SQIVND (reference sequence). This CDR3 is CASSRTGGGGEAFF. DNA of the CDR3: TGTGCCAGCTCTCGGACAGGGGGCGGAGGTGAAGCTTTCTTT.

With regard to this clone: The sample contains more than one DNA sequence encoding this CDR3. This sequence joins TRBV7-2 and TRBJ2-5, with 8 bases matching TRBD1. This CDR3 region has 14 residues. Unmatched junction bases numbered 7, after V lost 5 bases and J lost 5 bases. Germline values: CDR1 SGHTA, CDR2 FQGNSA. The CDR3 loop reads CASSPGTGRETQYF. The CDR3 DNA reads TGTGCCAGCAGCCCCGGGACAGGCAGGGAGACCCAGTACTTC.

The chain joins TRBV6-6 to TRBJ2-1, with TRBD2 identical over 13 bases. This CDR3 is 15 amino acids long. From germline, CDR1 is MNHNY and CDR2 SVGAGI (reference sequence). The ends lost 5 bases at V and 8 bases at J; junction bases unmatched: 6. As DNA, the CDR3 is TGTGCCAGCAGTACTAGCGGGGGGGCCAACGATGAGCAGTTCTTC. The encoded protein is CASSTSGGANDEQFF.

This clone appeared once. The same CDR3 arises from other DNA sequences in this sample as well. The chain is built from TRBV28 and TRBJ1-4; 8 positions agree with TRBD1. The CDR3 runs 14 residues. Germline trimming cut 2 bases from V and 8 bases from J; bases unmatched to any gene: 4. Germline values: CDR1 MDHEN, CDR2 SYDVKM. The CDR3 spells CASSLDRGREKLFF. The DNA of the CDR3 is TGTGCCAGCAGTTTAGACAGGGGACGGGAAAAACTGTTTTTT.

This chain connects TRBV6-5 to TRBJ1-1; 7 bases are a match to TRBD1. Germline V gene lookup returns CDR1 MNHEY and CDR2 SVGAGI. The CDR3 consists of 16 residues. V trimming: 4 bases; J trimming: 5 bases; junction bases outside the gene matches: 13. As DNA, the CDR3 is TGTGCCAGCAGTTTCTTCAACCCTCTACAGGGGACTGAAGCTTTCTTT. Protein product: CASSFFNPLQGTEAFF.

This sequence joins TRBV6-4 and TRBJ1-2, with 9 bases matching TRBD1. J was trimmed by 7 bases and V by 3 bases; bases with no gene match: 15. Germline assignment: CDR1 MRHNA and CDR2 SNTAGT. The CDR3 loop spans 17 amino acids. The chain's CDR3 is CASSDFSGQGYLGGYTF. CDR3 nucleotides: TGTGCCAGCAGTGATTTTTCGGGACAGGGTTATTTAGGTGGCTACACCTTC.

The chain joins TRBV19 to TRBJ2-5, with D tentatively TRBD1 (6 bases). Trimming pared 7 bases from V and 2 bases from J, leaving 11 bases between. This CDR3 has 13 amino acids. Germline-derived CDR1 and CDR2 are LNHDA and SQIVND (reference sequence). The CDR3 loop reads CASTPTGQETQYF. The CDR3 nucleotides read TGTGCCAGTACCCCGACAGGACAAGAGACCCAGTACTTC.

The chain employs TRBV10-3 and TRBJ2-6; D unresolved. The germline V gene has CDR1 ENHRY and CDR2 SYGVKD. The CDR3 extends over 13 amino acids. Trimming left V 8 bases short and J 2 bases short, with 7 bases between. The CDR3 loop is CAIGLPGANVLTF. As DNA, the CDR3 is TGTGCCATCGGGCTCCCTGGGGCCAACGTCCTGACTTTC.

The rearrangement uses TRBV30 and TRBJ2-7; tentative D call: TRBD1 (6 bases). Germline V lookup: CDR1 GTSNPN, CDR2 SVGIG (reference sequence). CDR3 length: 14 amino acids. Trimming left V 3 bases short and J 5 bases short, with 17 bases between. CDR3 residues: CAWSGRLRGNEQYF. In nucleotides, the CDR3 is TGTGCCTGGAGCGGCCGACTTAGGGGGAACGAGCAGTACTTC.

This chain uses TRBV27 with TRBJ1-2; no clear D. V gave up 2 bases and J gave up 1 base, with 5 bases separating them. CDR1 MNHEY and CDR2 SMNVEV come from the germline V gene (reference sequence). CDR3 length: 13 residues. CDR3 residues: CASSLISNYGYTF. For the CDR3, the DNA is TGTGCCAGCAGTTTAATCAGTAACTATGGCTACACCTTC.

The rearrangement links TRBV27 to TRBJ2-1; weak D call: TRBD1 (6 bases). Germline CDR1 MNHEY, CDR2 SMNVEV (reference sequence). CDR3 length: 17 amino acids. V was shortened by 0 bases and J by 3 bases, with 15 bases between the two germline ends. CDR3 sequence: CASSLSKGDRYYNEQFF. DNA for the CDR3: TGTGCCAGCAGTTTATCGAAGGGGGACCGATACTACAATGAGCAGTTCTTC.

This chain uses TRBV11-3 with TRBJ2-1, with a tentative D call TRBD2 (5 bases). V was pared by 0 bases and J by 9 bases, with 12 bases between. CDR1 SGHNT and CDR2 YENEEA come from the germline V gene. CDR3 length: 14 residues. The CDR3 protein is CASSLDTGFSEQFF. CDR3 DNA sequence: TGTGCCAGCAGCTTAGATACGGGGTTCAGTGAGCAGTTCTTC. Together with reference TRBV11-3 and TRBJ2-1, the CDR3 gives the full variable domain: EAGVVQSPRYKIIEKKQPVAFWCNPISGHNTLYWYLQNLGQGPELLIRYENEEAVDDSQLPKDRFSAERLKGVDSTLKIQPAELGDSAVYLCASSLDTGFSEQFFGPGTRLTVL.

V gene TRBV19 combines with J gene TRBJ1-5; TRBD1 is a possible D gene (6 bases). CDR1 is LNHDA and CDR2 is SQIVND in the germline V gene (reference sequence). Trimming shortened V by 7 bases and J by 6 bases, and 19 bases separated the two germline ends. CDR3 size: 15 residues. CDR3 region: CASTIQGRFSQPQHF. In DNA form, the CDR3 reads TGTGCCAGTACGATACAGGGTAGGTTTAGTCAGCCCCAGCATTTT.